This is a list of T cell receptor beta chains from one sample in a study of blood T cell repertoires in COVID-19. Assay used: immunoSEQ multiplex PCR; TCRdb lists only in-frame clones, some missing. The sample carries more than 150,000 clones, about four fifths recorded once. Sequenced material: PBMCs or T cells enriched from blood (not recorded which). These receptors were obtained from a man aged 40-49 years who had recovered from COVID-19. CDR3s include the opening cysteine and the closing phenylalanine or tryptophan. Fields, in order: D gene, J gene, V gene, clone size, CDR3 DNA, CDR3 protein. D genes are given only for firm matches. Part of the rows lack a size; the others show once, few, many or a class for expanded clones.

D gene: TRBD1
J gene: TRBJ1-2
V gene: TRBV4-2
clone size: -
CDR3 DNA: TGTGCCAGCAGCCGTGACAGGGACTCGAACTATGGCTACACCTTC
CDR3 protein: CASSRDRDSNYGYTF

D gene: -
J gene: TRBJ1-6
V gene: TRBV10-3
clone size: -
CDR3 DNA: TGTGCCATCAGTGAGCCGCGAGCGGTCCCCCTCCACTTT
CDR3 protein: CAISEPRAVPLHF

D gene: -
J gene: TRBJ1-1
V gene: TRBV7-9
clone size: few
CDR3 DNA: TGTGCCAGCAGTGTCATGGGCACAAACACTGAAGCTTTCTTT
CDR3 protein: CASSVMGTNTEAFF

D gene: -
J gene: TRBJ1-1
V gene: TRBV6-5
clone size: -
CDR3 DNA: TGTGCCAGCACCCCTCCGGGGGGAGGGACTGAAGCTTTCTTT
CDR3 protein: CASTPPGGGTEAFF

D gene: -
J gene: TRBJ1-4
V gene: TRBV6-5
clone size: -
CDR3 DNA: TGTGCCAGCAGTTACGAGGTTCGGGAAAAACTGTTTTTT
CDR3 protein: CASSYEVREKLFF

D gene: TRBD1
J gene: TRBJ1-1
V gene: TRBV5-4
clone size: -
CDR3 DNA: TGTGCCGGTGGGGACAGCATGAACACTGAAGCTTTCTTT
CDR3 protein: CAGGDSMNTEAFF

D gene: -
J gene: TRBJ1-1
V gene: TRBV19
clone size: -
CDR3 DNA: TGTGCCAGTACCCCCCCCCACGGGAAGGAAACGAACACTGAAGCTTTCTTT
CDR3 protein: CASTPPHGKETNTEAFF

D gene: -
J gene: TRBJ1-1
V gene: TRBV2
clone size: -
CDR3 DNA: TGTGCCAGCAGTGAAGCGATCAACAGCATGAACACTGAAGCTTTCTTT
CDR3 protein: CASSEAINSMNTEAFF

D gene: -
J gene: TRBJ1-5
V gene: TRBV12-1
clone size: few
CDR3 DNA: TGTGCCAGCAGCGCACGACAATGGTATCAGCCCCAGCATTTT
CDR3 protein: CASSARQWYQPQHF

D gene: TRBD2
J gene: TRBJ2-7
V gene: TRBV4-2
clone size: many
CDR3 DNA: TGTGCCAGCAGCTTGGAGACTAGCGGGAGCTCCTACGAGCAGTACTTC
CDR3 protein: CASSLETSGSSYEQYF

D gene: TRBD1
J gene: TRBJ1-4
V gene: TRBV20-1
clone size: -
CDR3 DNA: TGCAGTGCTTGTGACAGGGTCGACGAAAAACTGTTTTTT
CDR3 protein: CSACDRVDEKLFF

D gene: TRBD1
J gene: TRBJ1-5
V gene: TRBV5-6
clone size: -
CDR3 DNA: TGTGCCAGCAGCTTGTGGCCGGGACAGGTCGGGCAGCCCCAGCATTTT
CDR3 protein: CASSLWPGQVGQPQHF

D gene: -
J gene: TRBJ1-2
V gene: TRBV3-1/TRBV3-2
clone size: few
CDR3 DNA: TGTGCCAGCAGCCAAATAGGCACAGGCCCCTATGGCTACACCTTC
CDR3 protein: CASSQIGTGPYGYTF